The entry below gives a single T cell receptor beta chain sequence along with its context. Its antigen has not been determined. Base qualities are missing; no much larger clone stands one base away. The sample originates from a study of CD8+CD57+ T cells in acquired aplastic anemia (dated by TCRdb to the late 2010s). Regarding the study in general: On average, sorted CD4+ and CD8+ cells yielded 3.2 ug of extracted DNA, with a range of 0.2 to 27.4 ug. CD8+CD57+ expansion was defined as frequency above the mean frequency observed in healthy subjects.

Reading the germline V gene gives CDR1 MGHRA and CDR2 YSYEKL. V ends up 1 base short and J 6 bases short, with an unmatched junction base count of 7. CDR3 length: 16 amino acids, cysteine to phenylalanine. Only the CDR3 region is kept as DNA, spanning 48 bases read in frame from base 1. TCR beta VDJ combination and CDR3 sequence profiling used genomic DNA as the template. An Illumina HiSeq 2000 was the platform used for TCR repertoire sequencing. On the authors' methods: Repertoire assessment relied on Simpson's diversity index, CDR3 size and DJ length profiles, and TRBV/TRBJ rearrangement plots. The most abundant DNA sequence in the deep sequencing data was defined as the immunodominant clone. CDR3 amino acid sequences were checked for sharing between subjects and were compared against published repertoires and the VDJdb database. Through fastp at Q25 and MiXCR, TCRdb rebuilt clones from the public reads, retaining in-frame beta chains. Every CDR3 protein is listed once, alongside the most common genes and DNA of its rows. Clone size and V and J calls follow TCRdb, not the original study. The sample table records 400,000 to 600,000 distinct CDR3 sequences; roughly a third of these occur just once. Jointly, the top ten make up 0.7% to 1% of the sample.

Flow cytometry had shown CD8+CD57+ cell expansion in the patients selected for sequencing. Every patient had a diagnosis of severe acquired aplastic anemia based on International Study of Aplastic Anemia and Agranulocytosis and Camitta criteria. No patient had received any therapy when blood was sampled. In this study, sorted CD4+ and CD8+ T cells from the blood of healthy subjects and of severe aplastic anemia patients had their TCR repertoires deep-sequenced. Patients were enrolled under clinicaltrials.gov protocols 00001620, 01623167, 00001397, 00071045, 00081523 and 00961064 in the USA. Ficoll-Paque density gradient centrifugation was used to isolate peripheral blood mononuclear cells. Before DNA extraction, CD4+ and CD8+ T cells were sorted with FACS or magnetic beads. Points the paper makes about the study in general: Between patients and healthy controls, no significant difference in CD8+ Simpson's diversity was found (P=0.060). Twenty-nine CD8+ CDR3 sequences were found in both patients and controls but appeared to be highly expressed in patients and within the immunodominant clones of the patients.

The chain is made from TRBV4-1 and TRBJ1-5; 9 nucleotides in the junction match TRBD1. The sequencing sample was made of sorted CD4+, CD8+, or CD8+CD57+ T cells (not recorded which) from PBMCs. This TCR derives from a human donor with aplastic anemia. The nucleotide sequence is given as TGCGCCAGCAGCCAAGTACAGGGGGCTAGTCTTCAGCCCCAGCATTTT. Translation gives CASSQVQGASLQPQHF.